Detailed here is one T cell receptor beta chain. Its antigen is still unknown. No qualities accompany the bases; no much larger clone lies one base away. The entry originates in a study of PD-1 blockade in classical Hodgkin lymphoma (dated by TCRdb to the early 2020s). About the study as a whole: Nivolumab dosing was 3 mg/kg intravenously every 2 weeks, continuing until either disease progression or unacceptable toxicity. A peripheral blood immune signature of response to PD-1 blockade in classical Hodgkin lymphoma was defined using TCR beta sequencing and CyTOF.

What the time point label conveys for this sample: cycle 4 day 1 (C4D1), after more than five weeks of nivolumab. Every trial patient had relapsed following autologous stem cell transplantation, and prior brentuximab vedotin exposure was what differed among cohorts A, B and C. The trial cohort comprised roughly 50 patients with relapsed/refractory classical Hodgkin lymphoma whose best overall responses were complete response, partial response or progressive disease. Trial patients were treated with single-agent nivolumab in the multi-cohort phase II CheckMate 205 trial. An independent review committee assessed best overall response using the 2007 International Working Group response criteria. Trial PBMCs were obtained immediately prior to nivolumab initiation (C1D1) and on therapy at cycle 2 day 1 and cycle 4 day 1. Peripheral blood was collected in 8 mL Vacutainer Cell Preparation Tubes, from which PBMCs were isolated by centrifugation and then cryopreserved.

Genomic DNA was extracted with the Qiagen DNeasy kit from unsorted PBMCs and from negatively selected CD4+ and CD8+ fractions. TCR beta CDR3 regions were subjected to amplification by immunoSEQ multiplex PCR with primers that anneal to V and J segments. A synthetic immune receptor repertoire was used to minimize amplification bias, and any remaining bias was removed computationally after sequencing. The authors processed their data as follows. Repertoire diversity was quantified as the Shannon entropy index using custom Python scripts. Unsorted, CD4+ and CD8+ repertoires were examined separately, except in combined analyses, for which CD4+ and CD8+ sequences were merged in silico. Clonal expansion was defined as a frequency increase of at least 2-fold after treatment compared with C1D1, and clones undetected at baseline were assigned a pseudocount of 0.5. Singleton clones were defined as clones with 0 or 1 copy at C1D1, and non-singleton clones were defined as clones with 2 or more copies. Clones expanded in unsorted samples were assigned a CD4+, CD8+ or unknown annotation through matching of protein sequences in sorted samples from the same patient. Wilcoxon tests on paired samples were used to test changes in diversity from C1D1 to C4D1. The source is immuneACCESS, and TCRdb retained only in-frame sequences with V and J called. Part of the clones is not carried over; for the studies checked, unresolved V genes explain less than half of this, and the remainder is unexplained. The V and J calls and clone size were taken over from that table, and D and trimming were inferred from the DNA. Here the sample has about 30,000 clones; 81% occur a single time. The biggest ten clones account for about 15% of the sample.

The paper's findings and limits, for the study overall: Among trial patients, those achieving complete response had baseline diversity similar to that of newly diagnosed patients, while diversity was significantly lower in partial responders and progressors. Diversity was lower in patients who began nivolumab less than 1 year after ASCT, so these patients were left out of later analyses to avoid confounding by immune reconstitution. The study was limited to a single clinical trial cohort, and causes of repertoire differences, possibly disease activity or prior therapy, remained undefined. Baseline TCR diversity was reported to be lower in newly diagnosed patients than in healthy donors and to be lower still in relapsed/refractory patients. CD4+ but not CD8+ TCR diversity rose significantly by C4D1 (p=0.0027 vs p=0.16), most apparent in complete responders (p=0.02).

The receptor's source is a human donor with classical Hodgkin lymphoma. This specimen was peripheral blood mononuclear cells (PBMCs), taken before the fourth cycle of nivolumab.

The DNA is as follows: TGCAGCGTTGTTGGGACGGGCTTTTCGGGCCAGATGCAGTACTTC. Its protein is CSVVGTGFSGQMQYF. The sequence links TRBV29-1 to TRBJ2-7; the D gene is perhaps TRBD1 or TRBD2, each of them matching over 5 bases. Counted from cysteine to phenylalanine, this CDR3 has 15 amino acids. The only DNA kept is the CDR3, 45 bases in frame from the first base. V gives up 4 bases and J gives up 9 bases, and the segment between their germline ends measures 25 bases. The germline V gene encodes CDR1 SQVTM and CDR2 ANQGSEA.